This TCR beta chain was retrieved from a study of regulatory T cells in long-lasting Graves disease. Time point in this sample: newly diagnosed GD, antithyroid drugs for less than 3 months. The TCR library was prepared using RNA isolated from PBMCs. CDR3 length equals 12 residues. The germline V gene encodes CDR1 LNHNV and CDR2 YYDKDF (reference sequence). To make TCR beta libraries, researchers used iRepertoire HTBI primers and Arm-PCR of CDR3 regions. TCRdb re-called the multiplex PCR reads through MiXCR, storing one row per CDR3 protein. The sample carries just over 600,000 distinct CDR3 sequences, around 15% recorded once. For this clonotype: Being one base from a much bigger clone, this may be a read error.

This same sample was also taken into another study, of T cells in Graves' hyperthyroidism and ophthalmopathy. That publication notes: Hyperthyroidism had been newly diagnosed in patients aged 18 to 65, and its duration was under 2 months. In the first-round RT-PCR of the TCR CDR3, the HTBI primer set was used.

The chain carries TRBV15 and TRBJ2-1; D not resolved. The sequence was obtained from a woman between 25 and 40 years old with Graves disease. The material sequenced was peripheral blood mononuclear cells (PBMCs), taken at new diagnosis, from a patient treated with antithyroid drugs. The CDR3 reads CSTSRVHTEQFF. In DNA form, the CDR3 reads TGTTCCACCAGCAGAGTGCACACCGAGCAGTTCTTC.